This T cell receptor (beta chain) comes out of a study of cytomegalovirus exposure and HLA in healthy donors. The CDR3 loop spans 12 amino acids. CDR1 SQVTM and CDR2 ANQGSEA come from the germline V gene. Between the trimmed V and J ends, which lost 7 bases and 7 bases, there was a span of 14 bases. Assay: immunoSEQ multiplex PCR; the TCRdb copy retains only in-frame clones and omits some. The sample shows under 350,000 clones, 65% to 90% of them seen only once. V usage is TRBV29-1 and J usage is TRBJ2-1, with D tentatively TRBD2 (6 bases). This sequence was found in a woman under 30 in good health and CMV-seronegative. Sequencing input: PBMCs. The CDR3, as DNA: TGCAGCGCCCGACTAGGTTTGAATGAGCAGTTCTTC. Protein: CSARLGLNEQFF.